These T cell receptor beta chains were read from a single sample in a study of CD8 T cells in ankylosing spondylitis. Each CDR3 protein gets one entry after TCRdb re-called the 5' RACE reads with MiXCR. Of hundreds of thousands of distinct CDR3 sequences detected, about 24% appear once; the ten largest clones hold roughly 1%. Sample: blood, either unsorted or a sorted T cell fraction (not recorded which). These receptor sequences come from a male donor with ankylosing spondylitis. Each CDR3 is given with its conserved first and last residue. Fields, in order: V gene, J gene, D gene, clone size, CDR3 DNA, CDR3 protein. The D gene is left open where the match is weak. Clone sizes are given selectively: once, few, many, or a class where the clone is expanded.

V gene: TRBV9; J gene: TRBJ2-5; D gene: TRBD2; clone size: .; CDR3 DNA: TGTGCCAGCAGCGTAGCGACTAGCGGGAGGGAGGAGACCCAGTACTTC; CDR3 protein: CASSVATSGREETQYF
V gene: TRBV20-1; J gene: TRBJ1-5; D gene: .; clone size: .; CDR3 DNA: TGCAGTGCTAGAGTAGGGCTTCATCAGCCCCAGCATTTT; CDR3 protein: CSARVGLHQPQHF
V gene: TRBV24-1; J gene: TRBJ2-1; D gene: .; clone size: few; CDR3 DNA: TGTGCCACCAGTGATCCTGACCCTAGCTCCTACAATGAGCAGTTCTTC; CDR3 protein: CATSDPDPSSYNEQFF
V gene: TRBV30; J gene: TRBJ1-1; D gene: .; clone size: .; CDR3 DNA: TGTGCCTGGGGACTGGACAGCTACACTGAAGCTTTCTTT; CDR3 protein: CAWGLDSYTEAFF
V gene: TRBV24-1; J gene: TRBJ2-2; D gene: .; clone size: many; CDR3 DNA: TGTGCCACCAGTGACAGACAGCTGAACACCGGGGAGCTGTTTTTT; CDR3 protein: CATSDRQLNTGELFF
V gene: TRBV20-1; J gene: TRBJ1-2; D gene: .; clone size: few; CDR3 DNA: TGCAGTGCTAGAGATCCCACAGGGAAAGCAGGCTACACCTTC; CDR3 protein: CSARDPTGKAGYTF
V gene: TRBV6-5; J gene: TRBJ1-5; D gene: .; clone size: .; CDR3 DNA: TGTGCCAGCAGTTACGGGTTAAATAGCAATCAGCCCCAGCATTTT; CDR3 protein: CASSYGLNSNQPQHF
V gene: TRBV5-1; J gene: TRBJ2-1; D gene: TRBD2; clone size: .; CDR3 DNA: TGCGCCAGCAGCTTGGAGAGACGAAGGGCTAGCGGGGCCTCCTACAATGAGCAGTTCTTC; CDR3 protein: CASSLERRRASGASYNEQFF
V gene: TRBV20-1; J gene: TRBJ2-1; D gene: .; clone size: few; CDR3 DNA: TGCAGTGCTGAGAACCGCGGGAAGTCCTACAATGAGCAGTTCTTC; CDR3 protein: CSAENRGKSYNEQFF
V gene: TRBV20-1; J gene: TRBJ2-5; D gene: TRBD1; clone size: .; CDR3 DNA: TGCAGTGCTGACAGGGGGTACCAAGAGACCCAGTACTTC; CDR3 protein: CSADRGYQETQYF
V gene: TRBV6-1; J gene: TRBJ2-7; D gene: TRBD2; clone size: .; CDR3 DNA: TGTGCCACCCGGACTAGCGGAGCCGGGGTGTACGAGCAGTACTTC; CDR3 protein: CATRTSGAGVYEQYF
V gene: TRBV7-2; J gene: TRBJ1-6; D gene: .; clone size: .; CDR3 DNA: TGTGCCAGCAGTAATAGTCAGGGGCGCTCACCCCTCCACTTT; CDR3 protein: CASSNSQGRSPLHF
V gene: TRBV4-2; J gene: TRBJ1-2; D gene: TRBD1; clone size: .; CDR3 DNA: TGTGCCAGCAGCCAAGATACAGGGGGCGTTGGGGGCTACACCTTC; CDR3 protein: CASSQDTGGVGGYTF
V gene: TRBV20-1; J gene: TRBJ1-4; D gene: TRBD1; clone size: .; CDR3 DNA: TGCAGTGGGGCAGGGGGTCCTGGAACTAATGAAAAACTGTTTTTT; CDR3 protein: CSGAGGPGTNEKLFF
V gene: TRBV20-1; J gene: TRBJ2-3; D gene: .; clone size: .; CDR3 DNA: TGCAGTGCCCCTCGAGGGGCTACAGATACGCAGTATTTT; CDR3 protein: CSAPRGATDTQYF
V gene: TRBV20-1; J gene: TRBJ2-1; D gene: .; clone size: .; CDR3 DNA: TGCAGTGTCCCAGGGCCAAACTACAATGAGCAGTTCTTC; CDR3 protein: CSVPGPNYNEQFF
V gene: TRBV20-1; J gene: TRBJ1-1; D gene: .; clone size: .; CDR3 DNA: TGCAGTGCCCACGGACCTAACACTGAAGCTTTCTTT; CDR3 protein: CSAHGPNTEAFF
V gene: TRBV7-8; J gene: TRBJ1-1; D gene: .; clone size: .; CDR3 DNA: TGTGCCAGCAGCCGAGAAGACGGTAGTGAAGCTTTCTTT; CDR3 protein: CASSREDGSEAFF
V gene: TRBV9; J gene: TRBJ2-2; D gene: .; clone size: few; CDR3 DNA: TGTGCCAGCAGCCTTAGGGGGACTCCGAACACCGGGGAGCTGTTTTTT; CDR3 protein: CASSLRGTPNTGELFF
V gene: TRBV7-2; J gene: TRBJ1-4; D gene: .; clone size: .; CDR3 DNA: TGTGCCAGCAGCTACTTTGGGGAGGGAGAAAAACTGTTTTTT; CDR3 protein: CASSYFGEGEKLFF
V gene: TRBV7-2; J gene: TRBJ2-5; D gene: TRBD1; clone size: few; CDR3 DNA: TGTGCCAGCAGCTTAGTGACAGGGATAGAGACCCAGTACTTC; CDR3 protein: CASSLVTGIETQYF
V gene: TRBV5-5; J gene: TRBJ2-3; D gene: TRBD2; clone size: .; CDR3 DNA: TGTGCCAGCAGCTCCGGACTAGCGGGGAGCTTAGGAGATACGCAGTATTTT; CDR3 protein: CASSSGLAGSLGDTQYF
V gene: TRBV20-1; J gene: TRBJ2-5; D gene: .; clone size: .; CDR3 DNA: TGCAGTGCTAGAGCTAACAGACAAGAGACCCAGTACTTC; CDR3 protein: CSARANRQETQYF
V gene: TRBV15; J gene: TRBJ2-2; D gene: .; clone size: .; CDR3 DNA: TGTGCCACCAGCAGAGATCTAGGAGGGGGAGGCACCGGGGAGCTGTTTTTT; CDR3 protein: CATSRDLGGGGTGELFF
V gene: TRBV5-1; J gene: TRBJ1-5; D gene: TRBD1; clone size: .; CDR3 DNA: TGCGCCAGCAGCTTGGAAGGGGGCCGGAGCAATCAGCCCCAGCATTTT; CDR3 protein: CASSLEGGRSNQPQHF
V gene: TRBV12-3/TRBV12-4; J gene: TRBJ2-3; D gene: TRBD1; clone size: many; CDR3 DNA: TGTGCCAGCAGCCCGGGACAGGCTAGCACAGATACGCAGTATTTT; CDR3 protein: CASSPGQASTDTQYF
V gene: TRBV5-1; J gene: TRBJ1-6; D gene: .; clone size: .; CDR3 DNA: TGCGCCAGCAGCTTGGCCGGCAGGGGAAATAATTCACCCCTCCACTTT; CDR3 protein: CASSLAGRGNNSPLHF
V gene: TRBV5-1; J gene: TRBJ1-1; D gene: .; clone size: .; CDR3 DNA: TGCGCCAGCAGCTTACGGTCACTGAACACTGAAGCTTTCTTT; CDR3 protein: CASSLRSLNTEAFF
V gene: TRBV27; J gene: TRBJ2-1; D gene: TRBD2; clone size: .; CDR3 DNA: TGTGCCAGCAGTTCCCTAGGTGGAGCGGGGCCCTCCTACAATGAGCAGTTCTTC; CDR3 protein: CASSSLGGAGPSYNEQFF
V gene: TRBV11-1; J gene: TRBJ2-3; D gene: .; clone size: few; CDR3 DNA: TGTGCCAGCAGCTACGGGACCCGGGATACGCAGTATTTT; CDR3 protein: CASSYGTRDTQYF
V gene: TRBV2; J gene: TRBJ2-3; D gene: .; clone size: .; CDR3 DNA: TGTGCCAGCAGTGATCCGCGATTTAATACGCAGTATTTT; CDR3 protein: CASSDPRFNTQYF
V gene: TRBV3-1; J gene: TRBJ2-3; D gene: .; clone size: few; CDR3 DNA: TGTGCCAGCAGCCGAGCCCCGGGATTAGATACGCAGTATTTT; CDR3 protein: CASSRAPGLDTQYF
V gene: TRBV6-6; J gene: TRBJ2-1; D gene: .; clone size: .; CDR3 DNA: TGTGCCAGCACTACTAACCCGGGAGTTGAGCAGTTCTTC; CDR3 protein: CASTTNPGVEQFF
V gene: TRBV20-1; J gene: TRBJ1-5; D gene: .; clone size: few; CDR3 DNA: TGCAGTGCTAGTTACTTTAGCAATCAGCCCCAGCATTTT; CDR3 protein: CSASYFSNQPQHF
V gene: TRBV10-3; J gene: TRBJ2-3; D gene: TRBD2; clone size: .; CDR3 DNA: TGTGCCATCAGTACACCGACTAGCGGAAACACAGATACGCAGTATTTT; CDR3 protein: CAISTPTSGNTDTQYF
V gene: TRBV12-3/TRBV12-4; J gene: TRBJ2-1; D gene: TRBD2; clone size: .; CDR3 DNA: TGTGCCAGCACCCCCCTAGCGGGAGTGTATGAGCAGTTCTTC; CDR3 protein: CASTPLAGVYEQFF
V gene: TRBV11-2; J gene: TRBJ2-1; D gene: TRBD2; clone size: many; CDR3 DNA: TGTGCCAGCAGCTTAGTCGCGGGAGGTCCTGGTGAGCAGTTCTTC; CDR3 protein: CASSLVAGGPGEQFF
V gene: TRBV20-1; J gene: TRBJ2-3; D gene: .; clone size: .; CDR3 DNA: TGCAGTGCTACACAGGGAGCAGATACGCAGTATTTT; CDR3 protein: CSATQGADTQYF
V gene: TRBV7-2; J gene: TRBJ2-7; D gene: .; clone size: .; CDR3 DNA: TGTGCCAGCAGAGAACGGGGCCAAGGGGTCGAGCAGTACTTC; CDR3 protein: CASRERGQGVEQYF
V gene: TRBV7-6; J gene: TRBJ2-5; D gene: TRBD2; clone size: few; CDR3 DNA: TGTGCCAGCAGCCTAGCGGGAGTGATAGAGACCCAGTACTTC; CDR3 protein: CASSLAGVIETQYF
V gene: TRBV3-1; J gene: TRBJ1-1; D gene: .; clone size: .; CDR3 DNA: TGTGCCAGCAGCCAAGTGTCGGGACTGAACACTGAAGCTTTCTTT; CDR3 protein: CASSQVSGLNTEAFF
V gene: TRBV20-1; J gene: TRBJ2-1; D gene: TRBD1; clone size: few; CDR3 DNA: TGCAGAGCGCACAGGGGGCTCGATGAGCAGTTCTTC; CDR3 protein: CRAHRGLDEQFF